This T cell receptor (beta chain) was sequenced during a study of human T cells and chemical hapten exposure. Study overall: Sensitization applied 2% DPC to roughly 2 cm by roughly 2 cm of upper inner arm skin.

Unique molecular identifiers were affixed to discrete cDNA molecules within the library. Original handling: Samples held a median of around 100,000 TCRs, range roughly 20,000–700,000. TCRdb reprocessed the RACE reads with MiXCR, giving one entry per CDR3 protein. These V and J calls originate from TCRdb's pipeline instead of the authors' own analysis. The table records under 450,000 distinct CDR3 sequences, more than 4.5% of them present only once. This clonotype appeared a few times. CDR3 size: 16 residues. Deletions cut 5 bases from V and 5 bases from J, with 21 bases between. Regarding time point: patch test 1, 2 weeks after DPC sensitization. The treatment denotes: therapeutic diphenylcyclopropenone sensitization with weekly scalp DPC.

The specimen comprised whole blood, sampled in connection with sensitization to the hapten diphenylcyclopropenone (DPC). This TCR was sampled from a woman aged 45-65 years with alopecia areata. Some clones in this sample may be carry-over from other donors' samples. The chain carries TRBV12-3 or TRBV12-4 and TRBJ2-5; D is possibly TRBD2 (7 bases). The CDR3 DNA reads as TGTGCCAGCAGTGCCCTGGGGGGGGCTATAGGGGAGACCCAGTACTTC. The encoded protein is CASSALGGAIGETQYF.